This T cell receptor (beta chain) was sequenced in a study of control samples from healthy donors and cancer patients. The ends were cut back, 6 bases at V and 6 bases at J, with 19 bases in the middle. The CDR3 spans 15 residues. Germline V gene data show CDR1 as MNHEY and CDR2 as SVGEGT. The data were produced by immunoSEQ multiplex PCR, yet TCRdb's version contains in-frame clones alone and is incomplete. There are 150,000 to 180,000 clones in the sample; about 94% occur only once, and 4.5% to 6% lies in the top ten. The clonotype was recovered from a man aged 40-49 years in good health. The chain combines TRBV6-2 or TRBV6-3 with TRBJ2-3, with D tentatively TRBD2 (6 bases). Sequenced sample: blood. CDR3 sequence (DNA): TGTGCCAGCAGCTCTCGGGGGACTCCCATGGATACGCAGTATTTT. Translated: CASSSRGTPMDTQYF.